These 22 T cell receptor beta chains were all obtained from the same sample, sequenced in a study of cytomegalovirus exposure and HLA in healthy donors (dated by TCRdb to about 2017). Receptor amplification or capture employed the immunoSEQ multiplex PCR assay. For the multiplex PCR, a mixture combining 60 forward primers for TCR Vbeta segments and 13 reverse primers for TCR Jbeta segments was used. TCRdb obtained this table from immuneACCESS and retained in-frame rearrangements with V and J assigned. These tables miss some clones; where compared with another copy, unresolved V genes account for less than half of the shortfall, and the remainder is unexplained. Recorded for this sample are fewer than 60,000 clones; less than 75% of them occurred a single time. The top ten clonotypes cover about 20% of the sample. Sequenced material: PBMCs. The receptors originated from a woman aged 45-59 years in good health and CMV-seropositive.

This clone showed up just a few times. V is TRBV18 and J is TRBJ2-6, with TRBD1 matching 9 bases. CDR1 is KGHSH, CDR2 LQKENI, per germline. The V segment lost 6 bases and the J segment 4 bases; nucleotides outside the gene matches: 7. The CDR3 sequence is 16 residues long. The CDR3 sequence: CASSLDRGLGANVLTF. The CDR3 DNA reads TGTGCCAGCTCCTTGGACAGGGGTCTAGGGGCCAACGTCCTGACTTTC.

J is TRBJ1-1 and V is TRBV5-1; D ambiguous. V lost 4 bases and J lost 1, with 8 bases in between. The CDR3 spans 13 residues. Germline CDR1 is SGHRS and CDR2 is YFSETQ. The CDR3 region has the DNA TGCGCCAGCAGCACCACACCGAACACTGAAGCTTTCTTT. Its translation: CASSTTPNTEAFF.

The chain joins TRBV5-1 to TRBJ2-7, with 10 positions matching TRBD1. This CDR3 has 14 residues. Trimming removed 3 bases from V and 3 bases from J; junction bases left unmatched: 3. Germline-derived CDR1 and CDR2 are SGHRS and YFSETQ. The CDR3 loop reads CASSSGQGIYEQYF. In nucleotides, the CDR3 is TGCGCCAGCAGCTCGGGACAGGGGATCTACGAGCAGTACTTC.

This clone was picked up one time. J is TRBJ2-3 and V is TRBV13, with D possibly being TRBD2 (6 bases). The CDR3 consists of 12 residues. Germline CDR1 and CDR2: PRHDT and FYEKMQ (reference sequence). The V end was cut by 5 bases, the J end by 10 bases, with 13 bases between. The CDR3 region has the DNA TGTGCCAGCAGCCTCCCGGGGGTCTCGCAGTATTTT. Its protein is CASSLPGVSQYF.

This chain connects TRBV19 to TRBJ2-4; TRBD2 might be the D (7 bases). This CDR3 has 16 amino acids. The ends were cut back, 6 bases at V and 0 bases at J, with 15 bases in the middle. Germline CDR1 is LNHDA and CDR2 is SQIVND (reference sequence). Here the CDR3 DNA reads TGTGCCAGTAGAACGGGGGGCCCACTAGCCAAAAACATTCAGTACTTC. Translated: CASRTGGPLAKNIQYF.

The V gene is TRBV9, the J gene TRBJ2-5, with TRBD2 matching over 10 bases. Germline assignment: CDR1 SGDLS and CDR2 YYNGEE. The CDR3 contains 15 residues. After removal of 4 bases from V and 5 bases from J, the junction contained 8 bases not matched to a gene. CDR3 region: CASSRSGGATETQYF. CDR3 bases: TGTGCCAGCAGCCGGAGCGGGGGGGCCACGGAGACCCAGTACTTC.

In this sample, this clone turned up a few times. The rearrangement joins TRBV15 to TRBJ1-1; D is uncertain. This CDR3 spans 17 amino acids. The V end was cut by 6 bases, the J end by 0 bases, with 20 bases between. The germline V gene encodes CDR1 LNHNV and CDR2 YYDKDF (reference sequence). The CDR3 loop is CATRAGLLREVNTEAFF. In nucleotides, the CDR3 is TGTGCCACCAGGGCGGGTTTGCTCCGGGAAGTGAACACTGAAGCTTTCTTT.

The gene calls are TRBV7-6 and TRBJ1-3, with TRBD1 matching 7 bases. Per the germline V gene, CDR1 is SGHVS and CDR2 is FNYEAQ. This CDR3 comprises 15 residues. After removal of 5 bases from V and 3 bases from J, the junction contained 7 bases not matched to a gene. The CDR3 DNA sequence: TGTGCCAGCAGCGCCCGACAGGGAAGTGGAAACACCATATATTTT. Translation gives CASSARQGSGNTIYF.

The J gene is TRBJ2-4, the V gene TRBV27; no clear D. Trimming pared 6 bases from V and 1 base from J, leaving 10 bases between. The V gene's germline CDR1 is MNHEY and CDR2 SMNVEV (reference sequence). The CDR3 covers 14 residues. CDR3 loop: CASSYNMAKNIQYF. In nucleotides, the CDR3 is TGTGCCAGCAGCTATAATATGGCCAAAAACATTCAGTACTTC.

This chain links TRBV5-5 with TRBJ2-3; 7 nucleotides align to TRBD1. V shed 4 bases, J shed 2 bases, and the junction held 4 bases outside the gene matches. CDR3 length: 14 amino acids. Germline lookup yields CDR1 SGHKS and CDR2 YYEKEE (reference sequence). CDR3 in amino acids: CASSPGQNTDTQYF. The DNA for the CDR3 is TGTGCCAGCAGCCCGGGACAGAACACAGATACGCAGTATTTT.

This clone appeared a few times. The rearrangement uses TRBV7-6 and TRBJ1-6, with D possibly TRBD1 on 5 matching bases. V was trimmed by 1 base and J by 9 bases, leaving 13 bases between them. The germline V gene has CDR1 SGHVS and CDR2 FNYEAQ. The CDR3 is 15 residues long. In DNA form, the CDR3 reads TGTGCCAGCAGCTTAGTTGTGGGGGGAGCTTCACCCCTCCACTTT. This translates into CASSLVVGGASPLHF.

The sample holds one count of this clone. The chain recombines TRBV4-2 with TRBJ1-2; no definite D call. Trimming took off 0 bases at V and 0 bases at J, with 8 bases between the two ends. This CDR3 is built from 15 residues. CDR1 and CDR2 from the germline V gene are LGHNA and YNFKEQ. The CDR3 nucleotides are TGTGCCAGCAGCCAAGAGTTGGGAGCTAACTATGGCTACACCTTC. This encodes CASSQELGANYGYTF.

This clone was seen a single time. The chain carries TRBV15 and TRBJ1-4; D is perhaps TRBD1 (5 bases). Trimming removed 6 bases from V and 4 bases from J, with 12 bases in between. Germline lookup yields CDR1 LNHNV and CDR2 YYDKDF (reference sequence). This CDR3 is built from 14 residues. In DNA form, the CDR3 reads TGTGCCACCAGTCCCAGGGCGGTTAATGAAAAACTGTTTTTT. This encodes CATSPRAVNEKLFF.

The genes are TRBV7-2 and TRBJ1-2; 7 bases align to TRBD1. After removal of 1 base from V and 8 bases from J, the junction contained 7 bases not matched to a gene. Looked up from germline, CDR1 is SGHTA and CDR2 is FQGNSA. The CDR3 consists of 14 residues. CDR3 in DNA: TGTGCCAGCAGCTTAGGACAGGGAGCCCGGGGCTACACCTTC. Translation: CASSLGQGARGYTF.

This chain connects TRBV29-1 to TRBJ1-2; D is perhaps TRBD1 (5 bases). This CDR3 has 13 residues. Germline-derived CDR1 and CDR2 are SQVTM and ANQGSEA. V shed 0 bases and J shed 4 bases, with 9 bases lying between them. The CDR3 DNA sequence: TGCAGCGTTGAAGATACCAGGGTCTATGGCTACACCTTC. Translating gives CSVEDTRVYGYTF. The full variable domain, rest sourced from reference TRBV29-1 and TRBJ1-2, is SAVISQKPSRDICQRGTSLTIQCQVDSQVTMMFWYRQQPGQSLTLIATANQGSEATYESGFVIDKFPISRPNLTFSTLTVSNMSPEDSSIYLCSVEDTRVYGYTFGSGTRLTVV.

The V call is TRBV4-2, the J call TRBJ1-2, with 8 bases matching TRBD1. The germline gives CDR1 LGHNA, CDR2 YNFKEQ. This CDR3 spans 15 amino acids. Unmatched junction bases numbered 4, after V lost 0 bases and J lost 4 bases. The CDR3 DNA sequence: TGTGCCAGCAGCCAAGACGGGGACAGGACCTATGGCTACACCTTC. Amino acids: CASSQDGDRTYGYTF.

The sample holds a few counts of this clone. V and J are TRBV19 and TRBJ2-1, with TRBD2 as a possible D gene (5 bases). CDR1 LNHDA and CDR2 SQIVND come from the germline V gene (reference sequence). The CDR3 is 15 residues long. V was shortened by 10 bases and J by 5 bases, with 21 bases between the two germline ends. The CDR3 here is CATKARGFLNNEQFF. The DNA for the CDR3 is TGTGCCACTAAAGCCCGAGGGTTCTTGAACAATGAGCAGTTCTTC.

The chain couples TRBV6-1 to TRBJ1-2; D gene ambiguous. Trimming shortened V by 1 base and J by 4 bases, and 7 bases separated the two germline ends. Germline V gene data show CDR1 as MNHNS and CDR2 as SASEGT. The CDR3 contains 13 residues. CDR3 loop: CASSEGLLYGYTF. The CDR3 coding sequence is TGTGCCAGCAGTGAAGGATTACTCTATGGCTACACCTTC.

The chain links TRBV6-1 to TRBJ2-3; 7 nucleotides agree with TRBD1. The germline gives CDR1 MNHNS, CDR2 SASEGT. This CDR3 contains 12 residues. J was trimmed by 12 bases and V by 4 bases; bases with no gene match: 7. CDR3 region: CASSGQGESQYF. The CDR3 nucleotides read TGTGCCAGCAGTGGACAGGGAGAATCCCAGTATTTT.

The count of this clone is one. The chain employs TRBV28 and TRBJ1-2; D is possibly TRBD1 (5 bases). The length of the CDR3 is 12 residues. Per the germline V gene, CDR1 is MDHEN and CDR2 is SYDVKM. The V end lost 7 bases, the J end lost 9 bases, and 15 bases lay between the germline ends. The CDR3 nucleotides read TGTGCCAGCACCGGACACCCCTTAAGCTACACCTTC. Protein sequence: CASTGHPLSYTF.

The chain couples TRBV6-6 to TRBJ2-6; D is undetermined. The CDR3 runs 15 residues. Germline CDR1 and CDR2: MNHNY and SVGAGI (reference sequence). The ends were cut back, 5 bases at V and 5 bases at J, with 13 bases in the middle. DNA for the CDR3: TGTGCCAGCAGTCAGACACTTGCGAGGGCCAACGTCCTGACTTTC. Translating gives CASSQTLARANVLTF.

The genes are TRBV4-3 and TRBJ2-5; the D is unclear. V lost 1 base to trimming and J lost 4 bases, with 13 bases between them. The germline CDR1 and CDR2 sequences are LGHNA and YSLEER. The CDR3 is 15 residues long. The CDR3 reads CASSQGLSRTETQYF. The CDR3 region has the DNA TGCGCCAGCAGCCAAGGATTGAGTAGAACAGAGACCCAGTACTTC.